The T cell receptor beta chain under discussion was sequenced for a study of T cell responses to AZD1222 COVID-19 vaccine. The CDR3 covers 15 residues. CDR1 is SQVTM, CDR2 ANQGSEA, per germline. V was cut by 6 bases and J by 7 bases, with 22 bases left in between. The protocol was immunoSEQ multiplex PCR, while the TCRdb copy is restricted to in-frame clones and leaves out a portion. The sample lists around 100,000 clones; about 86% were seen once. The TCR comes from an adult in good health. The source was peripheral blood, collected on day 0 of AZD1222 vaccination. V usage is TRBV29-1 and J usage is TRBJ2-1; the D call may be TRBD1 or TRBD2 (5 bases each). CDR3 DNA: TGCAGCGTGGAGGTCCCCCGGGGCGCTTTTAATGAGCAGTTCTTC. It yields the protein CSVEVPRGAFNEQFF.